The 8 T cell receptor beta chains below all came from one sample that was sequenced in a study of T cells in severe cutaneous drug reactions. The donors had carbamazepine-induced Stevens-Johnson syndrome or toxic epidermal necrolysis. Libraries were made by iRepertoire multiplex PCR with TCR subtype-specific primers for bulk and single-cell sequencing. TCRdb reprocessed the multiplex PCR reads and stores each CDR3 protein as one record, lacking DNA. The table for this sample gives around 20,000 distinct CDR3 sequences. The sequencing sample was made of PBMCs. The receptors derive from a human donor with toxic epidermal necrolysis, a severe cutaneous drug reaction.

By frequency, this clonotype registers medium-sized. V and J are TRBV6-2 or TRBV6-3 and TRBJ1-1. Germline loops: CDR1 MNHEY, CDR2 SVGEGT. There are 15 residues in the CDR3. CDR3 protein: CASNRAGRVGTEAFF.

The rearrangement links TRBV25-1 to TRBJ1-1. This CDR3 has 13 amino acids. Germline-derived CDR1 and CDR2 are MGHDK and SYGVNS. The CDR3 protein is CASSDPGGLWAFF. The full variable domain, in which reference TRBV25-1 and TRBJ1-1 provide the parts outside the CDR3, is EADIYQTPRYLVIGTGKKITLECSQTMGHDKMYWYQQDPGMELHLIHYSYGVNSTEKGDLSSESTVSRIRTEHFPLTLESARPSHTSQYLCASSDPGGLWAFFGQGTRLTVV.

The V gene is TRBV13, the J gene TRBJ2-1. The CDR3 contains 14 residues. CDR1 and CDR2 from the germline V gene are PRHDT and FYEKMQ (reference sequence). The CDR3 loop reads CASSLETSWSEQFF.

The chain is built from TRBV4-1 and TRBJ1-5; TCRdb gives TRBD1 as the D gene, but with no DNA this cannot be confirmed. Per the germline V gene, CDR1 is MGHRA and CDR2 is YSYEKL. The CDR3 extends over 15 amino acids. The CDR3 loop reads CASSPQTNSGQPQHF.

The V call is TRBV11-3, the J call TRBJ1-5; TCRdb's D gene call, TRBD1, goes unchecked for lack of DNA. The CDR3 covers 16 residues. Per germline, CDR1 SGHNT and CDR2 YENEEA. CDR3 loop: CASSLSGTGVDQPQHF.

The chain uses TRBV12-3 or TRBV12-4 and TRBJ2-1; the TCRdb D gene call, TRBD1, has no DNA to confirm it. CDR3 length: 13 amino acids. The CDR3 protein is CASSLGPGNEQFF.

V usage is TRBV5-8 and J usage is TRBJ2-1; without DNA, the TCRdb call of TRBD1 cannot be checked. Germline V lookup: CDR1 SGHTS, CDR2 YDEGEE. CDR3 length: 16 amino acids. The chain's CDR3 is CASRTTGEGYYNEQFF.

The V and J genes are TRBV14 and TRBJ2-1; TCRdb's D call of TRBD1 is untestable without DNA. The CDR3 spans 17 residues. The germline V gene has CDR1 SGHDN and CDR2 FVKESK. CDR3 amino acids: CASSQRTGLPRAHEQFF.